A selection of T cell receptor beta chains follows, all from one sample in a study of cytomegalovirus exposure and HLA in healthy donors. Profiled with immunoSEQ multiplex PCR; TCRdb holds only in-frame clones, not every one. The sample has about 56,000 clones, around 90% seen once; the top ten hold more than 0.95%. Sequencing used PBMCs. Receptors originate from a man aged 18 to 29 in good health and CMV-seronegative. CDR3s include the opening cysteine and the closing phenylalanine or tryptophan. Each record gives: V gene, J gene, D gene, clone size, CDR3 protein, CDR3 DNA. D genes are given only for firm matches. Rows may omit the clone size; those that give it use once, few, many or a size class.

V gene: TRBV4-2; J gene: TRBJ2-7; D gene: TRBD1; clone size: -; CDR3 protein: CASSLTGGFDEQYF; CDR3 DNA: TGTGCCAGCAGCCTTACAGGGGGCTTCGACGAGCAGTACTTC
V gene: TRBV6-4; J gene: TRBJ2-2; D gene: TRBD2; clone size: -; CDR3 protein: CASSRLAGGTGELFF; CDR3 DNA: TGTGCCAGCAGCCGACTAGCGGGAGGCACCGGGGAGCTGTTTTTT
V gene: TRBV11-2; J gene: TRBJ2-3; D gene: TRBD2; clone size: -; CDR3 protein: CASSMGLSTDTQYF; CDR3 DNA: TGTGCCAGCAGCATGGGACTATCCACAGATACGCAGTATTTT
V gene: TRBV18; J gene: TRBJ1-3; D gene: TRBD1; clone size: -; CDR3 protein: CASSPGQGVSGNTIYF; CDR3 DNA: TGTGCCAGCTCGCCGGGACAGGGAGTCTCTGGAAACACCATATATTTT
V gene: TRBV4-1; J gene: TRBJ2-1; D gene: -; clone size: -; CDR3 protein: CASSHLLRGPRNEQFF; CDR3 DNA: TGCGCCAGCAGCCATCTCCTTCGAGGGCCAAGGAATGAGCAGTTCTTC
V gene: TRBV27; J gene: TRBJ2-1; D gene: TRBD2; clone size: -; CDR3 protein: CASSLLAGSRLSSYNEQFF; CDR3 DNA: TGTGCCAGCAGTTTACTAGCGGGAAGTCGGCTGAGCTCCTACAATGAGCAGTTCTTC
V gene: TRBV5-1; J gene: TRBJ2-7; D gene: -; clone size: -; CDR3 protein: CASRPGEVKAYEQYF; CDR3 DNA: TGCGCCAGCAGACCTGGGGAGGTTAAAGCCTACGAGCAGTACTTC
V gene: TRBV9; J gene: TRBJ2-2; D gene: -; clone size: -; CDR3 protein: CASSPGVGLDTGELFF; CDR3 DNA: TGTGCCAGCAGCCCGGGGGTCGGACTCGACACCGGGGAGCTGTTTTTT
V gene: TRBV19; J gene: TRBJ1-3; D gene: TRBD1; clone size: -; CDR3 protein: CASSTDLQGAGNTIYF; CDR3 DNA: TGTGCCAGTAGTACGGATCTACAGGGGGCTGGAAACACCATATATTTT
V gene: TRBV12-2; J gene: TRBJ2-1; D gene: -; clone size: -; CDR3 protein: CASRFSRGSYNEQFF; CDR3 DNA: TGTGCAAGTCGCTTTAGCCGAGGGTCCTACAATGAGCAGTTCTTC
V gene: TRBV9; J gene: TRBJ2-3; D gene: TRBD1; clone size: -; CDR3 protein: CASSVGTGGVNTQYF; CDR3 DNA: TGTGCCAGCAGCGTCGGGACAGGGGGCGTGAATACGCAGTATTTT
V gene: TRBV6-5; J gene: TRBJ2-7; D gene: TRBD1; clone size: -; CDR3 protein: CASSYKTGTYEQYF; CDR3 DNA: TGTGCCAGCAGTTACAAGACAGGGACCTACGAGCAGTACTTC
V gene: TRBV9; J gene: TRBJ1-5; D gene: -; clone size: -; CDR3 protein: CASSDGVNQPQHF; CDR3 DNA: TGTGCCAGCAGCGACGGGGTTAATCAGCCCCAGCATTTT
V gene: TRBV29-1; J gene: TRBJ2-1; D gene: TRBD2; clone size: -; CDR3 protein: CSDTGTSGHEQFF; CDR3 DNA: TGCAGCGACACCGGGACTAGCGGGCACGAGCAGTTCTTC
V gene: TRBV5-8; J gene: TRBJ1-5; D gene: -; clone size: -; CDR3 protein: CASSLGPRGLGQPQHF; CDR3 DNA: TGTGCCAGCAGCTTGGGGCCCAGGGGATTAGGTCAGCCCCAGCATTTT
V gene: TRBV2; J gene: TRBJ2-1; D gene: TRBD2; clone size: -; CDR3 protein: CASSPRGGGNNEQFF; CDR3 DNA: TGTGCCAGCAGCCCCCGGGGCGGGGGAAACAATGAGCAGTTCTTC
V gene: TRBV7-2; J gene: TRBJ2-7; D gene: TRBD2; clone size: -; CDR3 protein: CASSPSGREAYEQYF; CDR3 DNA: TGTGCCAGCAGTCCTAGCGGGAGGGAGGCCTACGAGCAGTACTTC
V gene: TRBV15; J gene: TRBJ2-5; D gene: -; clone size: -; CDR3 protein: CATRGVGEAQYF; CDR3 DNA: TGTGCCACCAGAGGGGTAGGAGAGGCCCAGTACTTC
V gene: TRBV27; J gene: TRBJ2-2; D gene: TRBD2; clone size: -; CDR3 protein: CASRTSGNAGELFF; CDR3 DNA: TGTGCCAGCAGGACTAGCGGGAATGCGGGGGAGCTGTTTTTT
V gene: TRBV4-2; J gene: TRBJ2-5; D gene: -; clone size: -; CDR3 protein: CASSQDLGSKDYPQETQYF; CDR3 DNA: TGTGCCAGCAGCCAAGATCTGGGTAGTAAGGACTATCCTCAAGAGACCCAGTACTTC
V gene: TRBV4-3; J gene: TRBJ1-1; D gene: -; clone size: -; CDR3 protein: CAGGRTEAFF; CDR3 DNA: TGCGCAGGGGGTAGGACTGAAGCTTTCTTT
V gene: TRBV29-1; J gene: TRBJ1-5; D gene: TRBD1; clone size: -; CDR3 protein: CSVQGAGQPQHF; CDR3 DNA: TGCAGCGTTCAGGGGGCGGGTCAGCCCCAGCATTTT
V gene: TRBV27; J gene: TRBJ2-5; D gene: TRBD1; clone size: -; CDR3 protein: CASSTGTGVETQYF; CDR3 DNA: TGTGCCAGCAGCACCGGGACAGGGGTAGAGACCCAGTACTTC
V gene: TRBV10-1; J gene: TRBJ2-3; D gene: TRBD2; clone size: -; CDR3 protein: CASSTGTSGTDTQYF; CDR3 DNA: TGCGCCAGCAGTACGGGGACTAGCGGGACCGATACGCAGTATTTT
V gene: TRBV28; J gene: TRBJ2-7; D gene: TRBD1; clone size: -; CDR3 protein: CASRPRTGVSYEQYF; CDR3 DNA: TGTGCCAGCAGACCAAGGACAGGGGTTTCCTACGAGCAGTACTTC
V gene: TRBV27; J gene: TRBJ2-5; D gene: -; clone size: -; CDR3 protein: CASSLLSTGKGETQYF; CDR3 DNA: TGTGCCAGCAGTTTACTGTCTACAGGGAAAGGGGAGACCCAGTACTTC
V gene: TRBV10-3; J gene: TRBJ1-4; D gene: -; clone size: -; CDR3 protein: CAIGEPRLHRGKLFF; CDR3 DNA: TGTGCCATCGGGGAGCCTAGACTACACCGCGGAAAACTGTTTTTT
V gene: TRBV28; J gene: TRBJ1-5; D gene: -; clone size: once; CDR3 protein: CASSHNRVQQAYSNQPQHF; CDR3 DNA: TGTGCCAGCAGCCATAACCGGGTCCAACAAGCTTATAGCAATCAGCCCCAGCATTTT
V gene: TRBV5-4; J gene: TRBJ2-7; D gene: -; clone size: -; CDR3 protein: CASSVPGGAYYEQYF; CDR3 DNA: TGTGCCAGCAGCGTGCCCGGCGGGGCTTACTACGAGCAGTACTTC
V gene: TRBV28; J gene: TRBJ2-7; D gene: TRBD2; clone size: -; CDR3 protein: CASSVPTSGGYEQYF; CDR3 DNA: TGTGCCAGCAGTGTCCCAACTAGCGGTGGCTACGAGCAGTACTTC
V gene: TRBV11-1; J gene: TRBJ2-1; D gene: TRBD2; clone size: -; CDR3 protein: CASSPLASGSYNEQFF; CDR3 DNA: TGTGCCAGCAGCCCCCTGGCTAGCGGGTCTTACAATGAGCAGTTCTTC
V gene: TRBV7-9; J gene: TRBJ2-3; D gene: -; clone size: -; CDR3 protein: CASKVGGGTTDTQYF; CDR3 DNA: TGTGCCAGCAAGGTAGGGGGCGGGACCACAGATACGCAGTATTTT